The 9 T cell receptor beta chains reported below all come from one sample, sequenced in a study of T-cell reconstitution after alpha-beta-depleted transplantation in children. Preparing the TCRbeta library involved the use of unique molecular identifiers. TCRdb recomputed calls from the PCR reads with MiXCR, one row per CDR3 protein. The sample comprises fewer than 700,000 distinct CDR3 sequences, around 13% of which are singletons, and 2.2% rests with the top ten. The starting material was PBMCs, mostly from graft donor cells, obtained 360 days after TCRalphabeta/CD19-depleted stem cell transplant. The receptor set was obtained from a male patient between 10 and 17 years old who had a stem cell transplant for acute myeloid leukemia, so the T cells may come from the graft donor.

The chain is built from TRBV20-1 and TRBJ2-5; D is tentatively TRBD1 or TRBD2 (5 bases each). The V and J ends lost 3 bases and 3 bases respectively, with 17 bases between them. CDR3 length: 15 amino acids. Germline V CDR1 and CDR2: DFQATT, SNEGSKA (reference sequence). CDR3 DNA sequence: TGCAGTGCTAGTCAGCCGGGGCTAGGCGAAGAGACCCAGTACTTC. Amino acid sequence: CSASQPGLGEETQYF.

The rearrangement joins TRBV6-2 or TRBV6-3 to TRBJ1-5; D is possibly TRBD1 (5 bases). Germline CDR1 MNHEY, CDR2 SVGEGT. The CDR3 extends over 16 amino acids. Trimming left V 6 bases short and J 1 base short, with 16 bases between. The CDR3 spells CASSPPGMVSNQPQHF. The CDR3 coding sequence is TGTGCCAGCAGCCCCCCAGGGATGGTGAGCAATCAGCCCCAGCATTTT.

This clonotype was counted a few times. The chain combines TRBV20-1 with TRBJ2-2; D call uncertain. Germline CDR1 is DFQATT and CDR2 is SNEGSKA (reference sequence). V was clipped by 3 bases and J by 6 bases, with 11 bases between them. The CDR3 is 13 residues long. CDR3 DNA sequence: TGCAGTGCTAGGGCTGCAACACCCGGGGAGCTGTTTTTT. Encoded protein: CSARAATPGELFF.

The chain links TRBV7-3 to TRBJ2-2, with TRBD2 matching 8 bases. Germline V gives CDR1 SGHTA, CDR2 FQGTGA. CDR3 length: 17 residues. V shed 6 bases and J 2 bases; nucleotides not matched to a gene: 11. The CDR3 spells CASRLTPSGRNTGELFF. The DNA of the CDR3 is TGTGCCAGCAGACTCACCCCTAGCGGGCGTAACACCGGGGAGCTGTTTTTT.

This clonotype was observed a few times. DNA of the CDR3: TGTGCCAGCAGGGTCAGGGGGGGGACTGAAGCTTTCTTT. Translated: CASRVRGGTEAFF. This chain links TRBV27 with TRBJ1-1, with 7 positions matching TRBD1. The CDR3 runs 13 residues. Germline loops: CDR1 MNHEY, CDR2 SMNVEV (reference sequence). V trimming: 6 bases; J trimming: 5 bases; junction bases outside the gene matches: 6.

The chain has TRBV7-6 and TRBJ1-1, with 7 bases matching TRBD1. The germline CDR1 and CDR2 sequences are SGHVS and FNYEAQ. J was trimmed by 1 base and V by 9 bases; bases with no gene match: 5. The CDR3 is made up of 13 amino acids. Here the CDR3 reads CASRDSRNTEAFF. CDR3 bases: TGTGCCAGTAGGGACAGTCGGAACACTGAAGCTTTCTTT.

The chain employs TRBV5-1 and TRBJ2-7; the match to TRBD2 covers 13 bases. Germline-derived CDR1 and CDR2 are SGHRS and YFSETQ. J gave up 2 bases and V 0 bases, and 8 bases lay outside the gene matches. The CDR3 runs to 18 residues. This CDR3 is CASSLGFIGTSGTYEQYF. CDR3 nucleotides: TGCGCCAGCAGCTTGGGCTTTATAGGGACTAGCGGGACCTACGAGCAGTACTTC. Variable domain in full (rest from reference TRBV5-1 and TRBJ2-7): KAGVTQTPRYLIKTRGQQVTLSCSPISGHRSVSWYQQTPGQGLQFLFEYFSETQRNKGNFPGRFSGRQFSNSRSEMNVSTLELGDSALYLCASSLGFIGTSGTYEQYFGPGTRLTVT.

In its sample, this clonotype was seen many times. This sequence joins TRBV10-3 and TRBJ2-5; D not certain. Germline CDR1 ENHRY, CDR2 SYGVKD. V was clipped by 6 bases and J by 3 bases, with 5 bases between them. The CDR3 loop spans 11 amino acids. The DNA for the CDR3 is TGTGCCATCAGCTTTAAAGAGACCCAGTACTTC. Amino acid sequence: CAISFKETQYF.

The chain carries TRBV3-1 and TRBJ2-1, with TRBD2 identical over 15 bases. Germline V gives CDR1 LGHDT, CDR2 YNNKEL (reference sequence). The CDR3 is 18 residues long. The trim removed 3 bases at V and 4 bases at J, leaving 7 bases unmatched. The CDR3 DNA reads TGTGCCAGCAGCCATCCCGGACTAGCGGGAGGGCCTTACAATGAGCAGTTCTTC. Translating it yields CASSHPGLAGGPYNEQFF.